This is a list of T cell receptor beta chains from one sample in a study of human T cells and chemical hapten exposure. A single record per CDR3 protein comes from TCRdb applying MiXCR to the RACE reads. Found here are some 91,000 distinct CDR3 sequences, around 12% of them singletons; the top ten hold 2.1%. Source: whole blood, taken in connection with sensitization to the hapten diphenylcyclopropenone (DPC). The receptor source for this set is a woman aged 40 to 50 with alopecia areata. Some clones in this sample may be carry-over from other donors' samples. The CDR3 runs from the conserved cysteine through the conserved F or W. D genes are given only for firm matches. Clone sizes are given selectively: once, few, many, or a class where the clone is expanded.

J,V,size,D,CDR3,DNA
TRBJ2-7,TRBV5-8,few,NA,CASSQDYEQYF,TGTGCCAGCAGCCAGGACTACGAGCAGTACTTC
TRBJ1-4,TRBV3-1,few,NA,CASSQDIGRNEKLFF,TGTGCCAGCAGCCAAGATATAGGCAGGAATGAAAAACTGTTTTTT
TRBJ2-3,TRBV9,NA,TRBD1,CASAGTASTDTQYF,TGTGCCAGCGCCGGGACAGCTAGCACAGATACGCAGTATTTT
TRBJ2-5,TRBV3-1,NA,NA,CASSPQSGPLETQYF,TGTGCCAGCAGCCCCCAAAGCGGACCTCTGGAGACCCAGTACTTC
TRBJ2-7,TRBV9,NA,TRBD2,CASSVVPSGSGPYEQYF,TGTGCCAGCAGCGTAGTACCCAGCGGGAGTGGTCCTTACGAGCAGTACTTC
TRBJ2-2,TRBV18,few,NA,CASSPVGNTGELFF,TGTGCCAGCTCACCCGTGGGGAACACCGGGGAGCTGTTTTTT
TRBJ1-5,TRBV7-2,once,TRBD1,CASSLTGYQPQHF,TGTGCCAGCAGCTTGACAGGGTATCAGCCCCAGCATTTT
TRBJ2-1,TRBV29-1,many,TRBD2,CSVAGTTNNEQFF,TGCAGCGTAGCCGGGACTACCAACAATGAGCAGTTCTTC
TRBJ1-5,TRBV24-1,many,NA,CATSGAGPSNQPQHF,TGTGCCACCAGTGGAGCAGGGCCAAGCAATCAGCCCCAGCATTTT
TRBJ2-1,TRBV11-2,NA,TRBD2,CASSSIRLAGAPRNEQFF,TGTGCCAGCAGCTCAATAAGGCTAGCGGGAGCCCCGAGGAATGAGCAGTTCTTC
TRBJ2-5,TRBV27,few,TRBD2,CASSLWLAGKETQYF,TGTGCCAGCAGTTTATGGCTAGCGGGAAAGGAGACCCAGTACTTC
TRBJ2-2,TRBV7-3,few,NA,CASSRGTGELFF,TGTGCCAGCAGTAGGGGCACCGGGGAGCTGTTTTTT
TRBJ2-7,TRBV5-4,many,NA,CASSLGRQYEQYF,TGTGCCAGCAGCTTGGGCAGGCAATACGAGCAGTACTTC
TRBJ2-7,TRBV3-1,NA,TRBD2,CASSYGLAYEQYF,TGTGCCAGCAGCTACGGACTAGCCTACGAGCAGTACTTC
TRBJ2-7,TRBV4-1,NA,NA,CASSQVGLSSYEQYF,TGCGCCAGCAGCCAAGTAGGGCTGAGCTCCTACGAGCAGTACTTC
TRBJ1-2,TRBV15,NA,NA,CATSRDSHWGPYGYTF,TGTGCCACCAGCAGAGATAGTCACTGGGGGCCCTATGGCTACACCTTC
TRBJ2-5,TRBV11-2,few,NA,CASSRDTTMGTQYF,TGTGCCAGCAGCAGGGACACTACGATGGGGACCCAGTACTTC
TRBJ2-3,TRBV14,many,NA,CASSHTDTQYF,TGTGCCAGCAGCCACACAGATACGCAGTATTTT
TRBJ2-4,TRBV13,many,NA,CASSTRGGRNIQYF,TGTGCCAGCAGCACCCGCGGAGGGAGAAACATTCAGTACTTC
TRBJ1-5,TRBV7-2,NA,TRBD1,CASSLAGQGIFQPQHF,TGTGCCAGCAGCTTAGCGGGACAGGGAATATTCCAGCCCCAGCATTTT
TRBJ1-6,TRBV6-2/TRBV6-3,few,NA,CASSYLLRWGSYNSPLHF,TGTGCCAGCAGTTACTTGCTTCGATGGGGCTCCTATAATTCACCCCTCCACTTT
TRBJ2-1,TRBV3-1,NA,NA,CASSQGGYNEQFF,TGTGCCAGCAGCCAAGGGGGGTACAATGAGCAGTTCTTC
TRBJ1-6,TRBV7-2,NA,NA,CASSSPGRIRALHF,TGTGCCAGCAGCTCACCGGGCCGTATAAGGGCCCTCCACTTT
TRBJ2-3,TRBV11-2,many,NA,CASSPGTRADTQYF,TGTGCCAGCAGCCCGGGGACCCGGGCCGATACGCAGTATTTT
TRBJ1-2,TRBV20-1,NA,NA,CSAPRQEYGYTF,TGCAGTGCCCCGCGACAGGAGTATGGCTACACCTTC
TRBJ2-7,TRBV6-5,many,NA,CASHFRAEQYF,TGTGCCAGCCACTTCCGAGCCGAGCAGTACTTC
TRBJ2-3,TRBV2,many,TRBD1,CASSEVDRDRGFETDTQYF,TGTGCCAGCAGTGAAGTCGACCGGGACAGGGGGTTTGAGACAGATACGCAGTATTTT
TRBJ2-5,TRBV3-1,many,TRBD1,CASSQWDRDETQYF,TGTGCCAGCAGCCAATGGGACAGGGATGAGACCCAGTACTTC
TRBJ2-5,TRBV18,few,NA,CASSFGWTLQETQYF,TGTGCCAGCTCATTTGGTTGGACACTGCAAGAGACCCAGTACTTC
TRBJ1-2,TRBV28,many,NA,CASSTKNVPYGYTF,TGTGCCAGCAGTACGAAAAACGTCCCCTATGGCTACACCTTC
TRBJ2-2,TRBV19,few,TRBD1,CASTVDRGRHTGELFF,TGTGCCAGTACCGTAGACAGGGGGCGACACACCGGGGAGCTGTTTTTT
TRBJ1-2,TRBV7-2,few,NA,CASSLGVSNYGYTF,TGTGCCAGCAGCTTAGGAGTCAGTAACTATGGCTACACCTTC
TRBJ1-1,TRBV28,few,NA,CASSLSRSFMNTEAFF,TGTGCCAGCAGTTTGAGTCGGAGTTTCATGAACACTGAAGCTTTCTTT
TRBJ1-1,TRBV6-2/TRBV6-3,NA,NA,CASSYVWTEAFF,TGTGCCAGCAGTTACGTGTGGACTGAAGCTTTCTTT
TRBJ1-6,TRBV5-1,NA,TRBD1,CASSKDRVNSPLHF,TGCGCCAGCAGCAAGGACAGGGTGAATTCACCCCTCCACTTT
TRBJ1-1,TRBV6-5,once,TRBD1,CASSYWITGDGGTEAFF,TGTGCCAGCAGTTACTGGATAACAGGGGACGGGGGCACTGAAGCTTTCTTT
TRBJ2-7,TRBV7-2,NA,NA,CASSLAAHLSYEQYF,TGTGCCAGCAGCTTAGCGGCTCATCTTAGCTACGAGCAGTACTTC
TRBJ2-3,TRBV28,many,NA,CASSLPSTDTQYF,TGTGCCAGCAGTCTACCTAGCACAGATACGCAGTATTTT
TRBJ1-5,TRBV20-1,few,NA,CSARDLGRVGNQPQHF,TGCAGTGCTAGAGACTTGGGACGGGTTGGCAATCAGCCCCAGCATTTT
TRBJ2-2,TRBV29-1,once,NA,CSFRGSGELFF,TGCAGTTTCCGGGGGTCCGGGGAGCTGTTTTTT
TRBJ2-2,TRBV7-8,many,TRBD1,CASSWTGGHGELFF,TGTGCCAGCAGCTGGACAGGGGGGCACGGGGAGCTGTTTTTT
TRBJ2-7,TRBV7-2,few,NA,CASSGQGSPSYEQYF,TGTGCCAGCAGCGGCCAGGGATCCCCTTCCTACGAGCAGTACTTC
TRBJ2-3,TRBV11-2,few,TRBD2,CASSLGRLAGADTQYF,TGTGCCAGCAGCTTAGGACGACTAGCGGGAGCGGATACGCAGTATTTT
TRBJ1-2,TRBV4-3,few,NA,CASSQDFGNGYTF,TGCGCCAGCAGCCAAGATTTTGGTAATGGCTACACCTTC
TRBJ1-1,TRBV6-1,NA,TRBD1,CASRSSTGPAFF,TGTGCCAGCCGGTCCTCGACAGGGCCGGCTTTCTTT
TRBJ1-1,TRBV6-5,few,NA,CASNALNTEAFF,TGTGCCAGCAATGCACTTAACACTGAAGCTTTCTTT
TRBJ1-5,TRBV20-1,NA,TRBD1,CSAREGTGLSQPQHF,TGCAGTGCTAGAGAGGGGACAGGCCTTAGTCAGCCCCAGCATTTT
TRBJ2-2,TRBV5-1,few,TRBD2,CASSLGTSGNTGELFF,TGCGCCAGCAGCTTGGGGACTAGCGGTAACACCGGGGAGCTGTTTTTT
TRBJ2-2,TRBV7-3,many,TRBD2,CASSLGLAGAANTGELFF,TGTGCCAGCAGCTTAGGCCTAGCGGGGGCCGCGAACACCGGGGAGCTGTTTTTT
TRBJ2-7,TRBV20-1,many,NA,CSAPSEGPPYEQYF,TGCAGTGCCCCCTCTGAGGGGCCACCCTACGAGCAGTACTTC
TRBJ2-3,TRBV19,few,NA,CASSIVATDTQYF,TGTGCCAGTAGTATAGTGGCGACAGATACGCAGTATTTT
TRBJ2-7,TRBV3-1,many,NA,CASSRSGNTYEQYF,TGTGCCAGCAGCCGGTCAGGGAACACCTACGAGCAGTACTTC
TRBJ2-2,TRBV20-1,NA,NA,CSARDEQEWAGELFF,TGCAGTGCTAGAGATGAGCAAGAATGGGCCGGGGAGCTGTTTTTT
TRBJ1-5,TRBV5-3,NA,TRBD1,CARSLGLSFSKGALNQPQHF,TGTGCCAGAAGCTTGGGTTTATCTTTTTCTAAGGGGGCGCTTAATCAGCCCCAGCATTTT
TRBJ2-1,TRBV12-3/TRBV12-4,NA,TRBD2,CASTPFGGGRGTHNEQFF,TGTGCCAGCACTCCCTTCGGGGGCGGGAGGGGGACACACAATGAGCAGTTCTTC